These 32 T cell receptor beta chains share one sample of origin, sequenced in a study of T cells in Graves' hyperthyroidism and ophthalmopathy. The source material, RNA transcripts, was used to amplify TCR beta CDR3 regions. A first-round RT-PCR of the TCR CDR3 used the HTBI primer set. TCRdb independently ran MiXCR on the multiplex PCR reads; one entry per CDR3 protein. The data contain just under 750,000 distinct CDR3 sequences, roughly 32% of them singletons. Material for sequencing was blood. These receptors originate from a woman in her 40s with Graves' hyperthyroidism.

Regarding this clonotype: One end of the junction is discordant with germline, which a read error may explain. This chain connects TRBV12-5 to TRBJ2-3; D gene ambiguous. CDR1 LGHNT and CDR2 FRNRAP come from the germline V gene. The CDR3 has 8 amino acids. The CDR3 here is CASGPLHF. DNA for the CDR3: TGTGCTAGTGGTCCTCTCCATTTT. Together with reference TRBV12-5 and TRBJ2-3, the CDR3 gives the full variable domain: DARVTQTPRHKVTEMGQEVTMRCQPILGHNTVFWYRQTMMQGLELLAYFRNRAPLDDSGMPKDRFSAEMPDATLATLKIQPSEPRDSAVYFCASGPLHFGPGTRLTVL.

The rearrangement joins TRBV6-1 to TRBJ2-5; 10 positions agree with TRBD1. Germline CDR1 is MNHNS and CDR2 is SASEGT. With V trimmed by 5 bases and J by 6 bases, 12 bases remained unmatched. This CDR3 is built from 16 residues. The CDR3 protein is CASSYRRDRGSQTQYF. The CDR3 DNA is TGTGCCAGCAGTTACCGCCGGGACAGGGGTTCCCAGACCCAGTACTTC.

In DNA, the CDR3 is TGTGCCAGCAGACTACAGGGCCCTTATCAGCCCCAGCATTTT. Translating it yields CASRLQGPYQPQHF. The chain joins TRBV7-8 to TRBJ1-5, with D perhaps TRBD1 (6 bases). The length of the CDR3 is 14 residues. Germline values: CDR1 SGHVS, CDR2 FQNEAQ. The V end was cut by 6 bases, the J end by 5 bases, with 14 bases between.

This clonotype was seen ten or more times. The chain recombines TRBV7-8 with TRBJ1-1; no definite D call. V lost 1 base, J lost 5 bases, and 11 bases lay in between. The germline gives CDR1 SGHVS, CDR2 FQNEAQ. The CDR3 length is 14 residues. CDR3 in DNA: TGTGCCAGCAGCTTAGAACTGCCGGGAACTGAAGCTTTCTTT. It translates to CASSLELPGTEAFF.

This clonotype has just a few counts. V usage is TRBV4-3 and J usage is TRBJ1-6, with 9 nucleotides matching TRBD1. The CDR3 runs to 19 residues. The germline CDR1 and CDR2 sequences are LGHNA and YSLEER. V lost 4 bases, J lost 0 bases, and 10 bases stayed unmatched. CDR3 DNA sequence: TGCGCCAGCAGCCGTTTCCGGGACAGGGAAAGCTCCTATAATTCACCCCTCCACTTT. This gives the protein CASSRFRDRESSYNSPLHF.

This chain uses TRBV7-2 with TRBJ2-1; D remains ambiguous. Germline V gene lookup returns CDR1 SGHTA and CDR2 FQGNSA. This CDR3 region has 15 residues. The germline V and J ends were trimmed by 6 bases and 6 bases, with 18 bases remaining between them. The CDR3 region has the DNA TGTGCCAGCAGGTTCCCAGGCGTAGCCGGCAATGAGCAGTTCTTC. This gives the protein CASRFPGVAGNEQFF.

This clonotype was observed at least ten times. This chain uses TRBV7-2 with TRBJ1-1; no definite D call. In germline, CDR1 is SGHTA, CDR2 FQGNSA. This CDR3 comprises 13 residues. Between the trimmed V and J ends, which lost 5 bases and 7 bases, there was a span of 14 bases. CDR3 sequence reads: CASSTRYTFEAFF. In nucleotides, the CDR3 is TGTGCCAGCAGCACACGATATACGTTTGAAGCTTTCTTT.

This clonotype was seen more than once but under ten times. The V and J genes are TRBV2 and TRBJ2-1, with 7 bases matching TRBD2. In germline, CDR1 is SNHLY, CDR2 FYNNEI. After removal of 5 bases from V and 0 bases from J, the junction contained 4 bases not matched to a gene. The CDR3 spans 15 residues. The CDR3 DNA sequence: TGTGCCAGCAGTCAGACTAGCTCCTCCTACAATGAGCAGTTCTTC. Protein product: CASSQTSSSYNEQFF.

In regard to this clonotype: One junction end does not reproduce the germline sequence, and a read error may be involved. J is TRBJ1-2 and V is TRBV4-1, with D possibly being TRBD1 (5 bases). The CDR3 spans 14 residues. In germline, CDR1 is MGHRA, CDR2 YSYEKL. The DNA of the CDR3 is TGCGTCAGCAGCCAAGTGGAAGGGGACTATGGCTACACCTTC. It codes for CVSSQVEGDYGYTF.

This clonotype was recorded many times. The V gene is TRBV15, the J gene TRBJ2-5; 12 bases map to TRBD2. V lost 2 bases and J lost 1; bases outside the gene matches: 5. Germline V lookup: CDR1 LNHNV, CDR2 YYDKDF (reference sequence). The CDR3 totals 17 residues. The CDR3: CATSRSTSGRLQETQYF. In DNA, the CDR3 is TGTGCCACCAGCAGAAGCACTAGCGGGAGGCTCCAAGAGACCCAGTACTTC. Full variable domain (remainder filled in from reference TRBV15 and TRBJ2-5): DAMVIQNPRYQVTQFGKPVTLSCSQTLNHNVMYWYQQKSSQAPKLLFHYYDKDFNNEADTPDNFQSRRPNTSFCFLDIRSPGLGDTAMYLCATSRSTSGRLQETQYFGPGTRLLVL.

Note on this clonotype: A much larger clonotype is one base distant, so this may be a read error. The chain recombines TRBV20-1 with TRBJ1-1, with D uncertain. This CDR3 is 13 amino acids long. Trimming removed 3 bases from V and 1 base from J, with 9 bases in between. Germline V gene sequence: CDR1 DFQATT, CDR2 SNEGSKA (reference sequence). CDR3 nucleotide sequence: TGCAGTGCTAGTTTTGCGGGGAACACTGAAGCTTTCTTT. It translates to CSASFAGNTEAFF.

This clonotype was picked up a small number of times. V usage is TRBV6-5 and J usage is TRBJ1-3; D is uncertain. V lost 3 bases to trimming and J lost 8 bases, with 26 bases between them. The CDR3 consists of 18 residues. The V gene's germline CDR1 is MNHEY and CDR2 SVGAGI. CDR3 sequence reads: CASSYFLVYGLRRDTIYF. CDR3 in DNA: TGTGCCAGCAGTTATTTCCTGGTCTACGGACTCCGAAGGGACACCATATATTTT.

This clonotype has just a few counts. The V call is TRBV5-1, the J call TRBJ1-2; D gene unclear. V was cut by 0 bases and J by 1 base, with 7 bases left in between. Germline-derived CDR1 and CDR2 are SGHRS and YFSETQ. CDR3 length: 14 residues. CDR3 protein: CASSLDAFNYGYTF. The CDR3 DNA is TGCGCCAGCAGCTTGGACGCGTTTAACTATGGCTACACCTTC.

This clonotype came up many times. V gene TRBV7-6 combines with J gene TRBJ2-2, with 7 bases that match TRBD2. CDR3 length equals 15 residues. With 7 bases clipped from V and 5 bases from J, the junction kept 10 bases outside the gene matches. Per the germline V gene, CDR1 is SGHVS and CDR2 is FNYEAQ. The CDR3 loop reads CASILGGGWTGELFF. The CDR3 nucleotides are TGTGCCAGCATACTTGGCGGGGGTTGGACCGGGGAGCTGTTTTTT.

This clonotype appeared many times. The chain couples TRBV4-3 to TRBJ1-2, with D possibly matching TRBD1 (5 bases). Looked up from germline, CDR1 is LGHNA and CDR2 is YSLEER. This CDR3 is 13 amino acids long. Trimming took 0 bases from V and 8 from J, leaving 10 bases between them. For the CDR3, the DNA is TGCGCCAGCAGCCAAGACCTGAGGGGAGGCTACACCTTC. Translated, it gives CASSQDLRGGYTF.

This clonotype has ten or more counts. The J gene is TRBJ1-6, the V gene TRBV4-1; D is perhaps TRBD1 (5 bases). This CDR3 region has 13 residues. V was shortened by 1 base and J by 9 bases, with 7 bases between the two germline ends. Germline CDR1 and CDR2: MGHRA and YSYEKL. CDR3 sequence: CASSQVRVSPLHF. The DNA for the CDR3 is TGCGCCAGCAGCCAAGTCAGGGTTTCACCCCTCCACTTT.

A few counts support this clonotype. The rearrangement joins TRBV20-1 to TRBJ1-1, with D possibly being TRBD1 (5 bases). Deletions cut 2 bases from V and 3 bases from J, with 13 bases between. This CDR3 has 14 amino acids. Per the germline V gene, CDR1 is DFQATT and CDR2 is SNEGSKA (reference sequence). The CDR3: CSARRPGGDTEAFF. CDR3 DNA: TGCAGTGCTAGAAGACCCGGGGGGGACACTGAAGCTTTCTTT.

This clonotype came up many times. The chain links TRBV7-2 to TRBJ2-7; D is possibly TRBD2 (6 bases). Trimming cost V 4 bases and J 7 bases, with 11 bases left between them. CDR1 and CDR2 from the germline V gene are SGHTA and FQGNSA. The CDR3 is 12 amino acids. CDR3 bases: TGTGCCAGCAGCTCGGGGGTCCGGGAGCAGTACTTC. Translated, it gives CASSSGVREQYF. Filled out from reference TRBV7-2 and TRBJ2-7, the complete variable domain reads GAGVSQSPSNKVTEKGKDVELRCDPISGHTALYWYRQSLGQGLEFLIYFQGNSAPDKSGLPSDRFSAERTGGSVSTLTIQRTQQEDSAVYLCASSSGVREQYFGPGTRLTVT.

V gene TRBV7-2 combines with J gene TRBJ2-7; TRBD1 might be the D (6 bases). Trimming cost V 4 bases and J 5 bases, with 15 bases left between them. Germline CDR1 is SGHTA and CDR2 is FQGNSA. The CDR3 runs 14 residues. The CDR3 coding sequence is TGTGCCAGCAGCTCCTACAGGGAGACCCACGAGCAGTACTTC. This codes for CASSSYRETHEQYF. The complete variable domain, with remaining parts taken from reference TRBV7-2 and TRBJ2-7, reads GAGVSQSPSNKVTEKGKDVELRCDPISGHTALYWYRQSLGQGLEFLIYFQGNSAPDKSGLPSDRFSAERTGGSVSTLTIQRTQQEDSAVYLCASSSYRETHEQYFGPGTRLTVT.

This clonotype turned up a few times. The chain carries TRBV4-3 and TRBJ1-3; D might be TRBD1 (5 bases). CDR3 size: 15 residues. In germline, CDR1 is LGHNA, CDR2 YSLEER. Trimming took 5 bases from V and 8 from J, leaving 19 bases between them. As DNA, the CDR3 is TGCGCCAGCAGCACAGGACGGCCTCGGGTGGACACCATATATTTT. It yields the protein CASSTGRPRVDTIYF.

This clonotype was seen more than once but under ten times. The V gene is TRBV12-3 or TRBV12-4, the J gene TRBJ2-5, with a possible D match to TRBD1 (5 bases). The V and J ends lost 5 bases and 3 bases respectively, with 19 bases between them. This CDR3 contains 16 residues. The CDR3 reads CASSLIDRNLKETQYF. DNA of the CDR3: TGTGCCAGCAGTCTGATAGACAGAAACCTTAAAGAGACCCAGTACTTC.

The chain joins TRBV12-5 to TRBJ1-1; tentative D call: TRBD1 (6 bases). Germline CDR1 reads LGHNT; CDR2 reads FRNRAP. V shed 4 bases and J shed 8 bases, with 17 bases lying between them. This CDR3 is built from 14 residues. This CDR3 reads CASGSPPTGTEAFF. Written as DNA, the CDR3 is TGTGCTAGTGGTTCCCCCCCGACAGGCACAGAAGCTTTCTTT. Full variable domain (outside the CDR3, taken from reference TRBV12-5 and TRBJ1-1): DARVTQTPRHKVTEMGQEVTMRCQPILGHNTVFWYRQTMMQGLELLAYFRNRAPLDDSGMPKDRFSAEMPDATLATLKIQPSEPRDSAVYFCASGSPPTGTEAFFGQGTRLTVV.

This clonotype showed up many times. The chain employs TRBV7-2 and TRBJ2-7; no clear D gene. This CDR3 has 10 amino acids. With 3 bases removed from V and 5 bases from J, the gap between germline ends came to 2 bases. Germline loops: CDR1 SGHTA, CDR2 FQGNSA. CDR3 loop: CASSFNEQYF. DNA for the CDR3: TGTGCCAGCAGCTTCAACGAGCAGTACTTC.

This clonotype came up a few times. The gene calls are TRBV7-3 and TRBJ2-2; D is ambiguous. Germline assignment: CDR1 SGHTA and CDR2 FQGTGA. The CDR3 contains 12 residues. V lost 11 bases, J lost 5 bases, and 12 bases lay in between. The CDR3 region has the DNA TGTGCCTGGAGTGGTGAGACCGGGGAGCTGTTTTTT. It codes for CAWSGETGELFF.

The CDR3 DNA sequence: TGCGCCAGCAGCTTCGTCTTGCAGGGGAGACTCGAGCAGTACTTC. Protein sequence: CASSFVLQGRLEQYF. The chain couples TRBV5-1 to TRBJ2-7; TRBD1 might be the D (6 bases). Germline V gene data show CDR1 as SGHRS and CDR2 as YFSETQ. V lost 2 bases to trimming and J lost 6 bases, with 18 bases between them. This CDR3 has 15 residues.

In the case of this clonotype: A much larger clone differs by one base, so this may be a read error. This chain uses TRBV12-3 or TRBV12-4 with TRBJ1-1; D unclear. Trimming removed 6 bases at V and 5 bases at J, with 16 bases between. The CDR3 has 14 residues. The CDR3 sequence: CASSDGVGWTEAFF. The CDR3 bases are TGTGCCAGCAGCGACGGGGTAGGTTGGACTGAAGCTTTCTTT.

This clonotype was seen a few times. The chain has TRBV7-2 and TRBJ2-5; 13 bases map to TRBD2. With 2 bases clipped from V and 6 bases from J, the junction kept 15 bases outside the gene matches. This CDR3 is built from 19 residues. CDR1 and CDR2 (germline): SGHTA, FQGNSA. CDR3 sequence (DNA): TGTGCCAGCAGCTTACTTCGACTAGCGGGAGGCTTCGGCGGGAAGACCCAGTACTTC. Its protein is CASSLLRLAGGFGGKTQYF.

This clonotype was seen more than once but under ten times. V gene TRBV10-3 combines with J gene TRBJ2-2; 9 positions match TRBD1. V was clipped by 2 bases and J by 3 bases; unmatched bases: 7. The CDR3 is 17 amino acids. Germline assignment: CDR1 ENHRY and CDR2 SYGVKD. The CDR3 sequence is CAISEKVDRGYTGELFF. CDR3 DNA: TGTGCCATCAGTGAGAAAGTGGACAGGGGTTACACCGGGGAGCTGTTTTTT.

The chain is built from TRBV7-8 and TRBJ2-7, with a weak D call TRBD1 (5 bases). The CDR3 runs 13 residues. Per germline, CDR1 SGHVS and CDR2 FQNEAQ. V dropped 3 bases and J dropped 3 bases, with 9 bases sitting between them. The chain's CDR3 is CASSFVDNYEQYF. In nucleotides, the CDR3 is TGTGCCAGCAGCTTCGTGGACAACTACGAGCAGTACTTC.

At least ten counts were recorded for this clonotype. The genes are TRBV7-6 and TRBJ2-5, with 9 bases matching TRBD2. The germline V gene encodes CDR1 SGHVS and CDR2 FNYEAQ. This CDR3 has 17 amino acids. Trimming cost V 5 bases and J 5 bases; bases outside gene matches: 15. The CDR3 is CASSPRPTSGLGETQYF. CDR3 DNA sequence: TGTGCCAGCAGCCCCCGCCCCACTAGCGGGCTCGGTGAGACCCAGTACTTC.

This clonotype was picked up many times. The chain joins TRBV12-3 or TRBV12-4 to TRBJ1-5; D unresolved. The CDR3 extends over 14 amino acids. V lost 4 bases, J lost 1 base, and 8 bases lay in between. CDR3 loop: CASSSELSNQPQHF. The CDR3 bases are TGTGCCAGCAGTTCAGAACTGAGCAATCAGCCCCAGCATTTT.

This clonotype was counted ten times or more. The V call is TRBV9, the J call TRBJ1-6, with D tentatively TRBD1 (6 bases). Trimming removed 4 bases from V and 7 bases from J, with 15 bases in between. CDR3 length: 15 residues. Per germline, CDR1 SGDLS and CDR2 YYNGEE. Written as DNA, the CDR3 is TGTGCCAGCAGCCCCGGAGGAGGGGGAAATTCACCCCTCCACTTT. Translation gives CASSPGGGGNSPLHF.